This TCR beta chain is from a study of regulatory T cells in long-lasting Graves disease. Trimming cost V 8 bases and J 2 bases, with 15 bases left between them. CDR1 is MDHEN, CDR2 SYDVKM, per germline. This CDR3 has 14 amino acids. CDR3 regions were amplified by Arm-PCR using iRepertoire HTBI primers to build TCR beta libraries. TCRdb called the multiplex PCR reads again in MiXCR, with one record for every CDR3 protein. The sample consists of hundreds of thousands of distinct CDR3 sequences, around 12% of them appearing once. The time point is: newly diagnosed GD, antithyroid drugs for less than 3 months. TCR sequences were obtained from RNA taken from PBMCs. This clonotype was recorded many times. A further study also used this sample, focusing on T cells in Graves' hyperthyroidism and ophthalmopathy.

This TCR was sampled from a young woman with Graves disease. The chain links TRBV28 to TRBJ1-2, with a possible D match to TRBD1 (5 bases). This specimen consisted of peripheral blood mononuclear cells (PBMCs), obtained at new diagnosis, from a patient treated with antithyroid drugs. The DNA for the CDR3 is TGTGCCAGCTCCCCCGGAGGGGTGAACTATGGCTACACCTTC. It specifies CASSPGGVNYGYTF.